This TCR beta chain was captured in a study of blood T cell repertoires in COVID-19. Clones were read by immunoSEQ multiplex PCR, and TCRdb kept only the in-frame ones, dropping some. The sample has some 200,000 clones, roughly 90% seen once; the top ten hold approximately 9.9%. This CDR3 is built from 16 residues. Germline-derived CDR1 and CDR2 are LNHNV and YYDKDF (reference sequence). V lost 0 bases, J lost 0 bases, and 9 bases lay in between. The sequencing input was peripheral blood. The TCR originated in a woman in her fifties or sixties with COVID-19, enrolled during active disease. The genes are TRBV15 and TRBJ2-1, with D unresolved. The CDR3, as DNA: TGTGCCACCAGCAGAGAGCAGACAAGCTCCTACAATGAGCAGTTCTTC. As protein: CATSREQTSSYNEQFF. Together with reference TRBV15 and TRBJ2-1, the CDR3 gives the full variable domain: DAMVIQNPRYQVTQFGKPVTLSCSQTLNHNVMYWYQQKSSQAPKLLFHYYDKDFNNEADTPDNFQSRRPNTSFCFLDIRSPGLGDTAMYLCATSREQTSSYNEQFFGPGTRLTVL.